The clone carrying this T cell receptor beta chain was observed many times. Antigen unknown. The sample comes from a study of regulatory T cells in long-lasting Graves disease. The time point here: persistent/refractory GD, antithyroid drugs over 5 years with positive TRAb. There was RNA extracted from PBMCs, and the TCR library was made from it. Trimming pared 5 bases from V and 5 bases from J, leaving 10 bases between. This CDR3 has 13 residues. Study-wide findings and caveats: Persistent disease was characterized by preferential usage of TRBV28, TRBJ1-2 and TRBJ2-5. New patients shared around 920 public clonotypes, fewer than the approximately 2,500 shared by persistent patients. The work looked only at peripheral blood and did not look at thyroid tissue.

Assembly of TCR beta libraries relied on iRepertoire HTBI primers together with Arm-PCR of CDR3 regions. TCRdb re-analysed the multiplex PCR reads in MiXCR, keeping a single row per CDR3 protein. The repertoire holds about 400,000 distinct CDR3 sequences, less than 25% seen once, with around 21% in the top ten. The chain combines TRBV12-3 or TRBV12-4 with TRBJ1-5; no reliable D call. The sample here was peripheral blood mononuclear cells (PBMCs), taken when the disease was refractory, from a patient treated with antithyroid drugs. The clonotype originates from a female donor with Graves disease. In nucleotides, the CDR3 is TGTGCCAGCAGTGACACGAGAGATCAGCCCCAGCATTTT. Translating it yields CASSDTRDQPQHF.